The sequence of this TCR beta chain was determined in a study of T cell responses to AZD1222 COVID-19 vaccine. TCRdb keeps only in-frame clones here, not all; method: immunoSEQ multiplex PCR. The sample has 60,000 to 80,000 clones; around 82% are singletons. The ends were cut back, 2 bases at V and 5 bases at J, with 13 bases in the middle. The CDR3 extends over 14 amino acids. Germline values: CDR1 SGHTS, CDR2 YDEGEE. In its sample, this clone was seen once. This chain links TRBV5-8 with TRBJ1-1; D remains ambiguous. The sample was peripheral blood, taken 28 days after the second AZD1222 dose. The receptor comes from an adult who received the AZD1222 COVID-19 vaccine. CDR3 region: CASSFRRRRTEAFF. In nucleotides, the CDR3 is TGTGCCAGCAGCTTTCGACGGCGGAGGACTGAAGCTTTCTTT.